Given below is one T cell receptor (beta chain) in context. This entry comes from a study of blood T cell repertoires in COVID-19. Study details: Sources were T cells, B-cell-depleted T cells, or PBMCs; the material itself was cDNA or gDNA.

This CDR3 is 18 amino acids long. V was cut by 0 bases and J by 2 bases, with 17 bases left in between. Germline loops: CDR1 SGHRS, CDR2 YFSETQ. Method: immunoSEQ multiplex PCR; TCRdb's copy keeps in-frame clones and lacks some. The table lists 250,000 to 300,000 clones, over 85% of them singletons. J is TRBJ1-4 and V is TRBV5-1; no clear D gene. This TCR derives from a woman aged 60-75 years who had recovered from COVID-19. The sequenced sample consisted of PBMCs or T cells enriched from blood (not recorded which). The CDR3 here is CASSLGLEGRGTNEKLFF. The CDR3 DNA sequence: TGCGCCAGCAGCTTGGGACTTGAGGGCCGCGGCACTAATGAAAAACTGTTTTTT.